This T cell receptor (beta chain) was sequenced during a study of T cell responses to AZD1222 COVID-19 vaccine. Germline lookup yields CDR1 MNHEY and CDR2 SVGAGI. Between the trimmed V and J ends, which lost 5 bases and 4 bases, there was a span of 11 bases. The CDR3 runs to 13 residues. Profiling relied on immunoSEQ multiplex PCR, and the TCRdb table lists in-frame clones only, not all of them. Of about 130,000 clones in the sample, roughly 89% were seen once. The chain employs TRBV6-5 and TRBJ1-2; no definite D call. Sequencing used peripheral blood, obtained on day 0 of AZD1222 vaccination. The sequence came from an adult in good health. The CDR3 protein is CASSRGRSYGYTF. Here the CDR3 DNA reads TGTGCCAGCAGTAGAGGACGATCCTATGGCTACACCTTC.